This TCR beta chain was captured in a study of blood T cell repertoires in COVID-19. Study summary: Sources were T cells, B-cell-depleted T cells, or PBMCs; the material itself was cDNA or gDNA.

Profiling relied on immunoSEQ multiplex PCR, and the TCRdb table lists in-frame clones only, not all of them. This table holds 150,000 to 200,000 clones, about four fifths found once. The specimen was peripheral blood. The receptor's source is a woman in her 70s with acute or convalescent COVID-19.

CDR3: CAISEPSGNTDTQYF. The CDR3 DNA reads TGTGCCATCAGTGAACCTAGCGGCAACACAGATACGCAGTATTTT. V and J are TRBV10-3 and TRBJ2-3; 7 nucleotides line up with TRBD2. The V gene end was trimmed by 3 bases and the J gene end by 2 bases; junction bases not matched to a gene: 5. Germline V CDR1 and CDR2: ENHRY, SYGVKD. The CDR3 has 15 residues.